Listed below are T cell receptor beta chains from one sample, sequenced in a study of blood T cell repertoires in COVID-19. Clones were sequenced by immunoSEQ multiplex PCR, and TCRdb holds only the in-frame ones, with some missing. The profile shows 450,000 or so clones, about 87% of them singletons. Input material: peripheral blood. These TCRs come from a man younger than 30 with COVID-19, enrolled during active disease. CDR3s include the opening cysteine and the closing phenylalanine or tryptophan. The D gene is left open where the match is weak. Clone size is stated in some rows and not others, as once, few, many or a class when expanded.

V gene: TRBV24-1; D gene: -; clone size: -; J gene: TRBJ2-1; CDR3 DNA: TGTGCCACCAGTGATGCGGCGGGATCCTACAATGAGCAGTTCTTC; CDR3 protein: CATSDAAGSYNEQFF
V gene: TRBV7-3; D gene: TRBD2; clone size: -; J gene: TRBJ2-1; CDR3 DNA: TGTGCCAGCAGCCGGACTAGCGGGAGCGATGAGCAGTTCTTC; CDR3 protein: CASSRTSGSDEQFF
V gene: TRBV24-1; D gene: TRBD1; clone size: -; J gene: TRBJ1-4; CDR3 DNA: TGTGCCACCAGTGAGGGACAGGGGAAAGAAAAACTGTTTTTT; CDR3 protein: CATSEGQGKEKLFF
V gene: TRBV5-1; D gene: -; clone size: -; J gene: TRBJ2-7; CDR3 DNA: TGCGCCAGCAGCTTGGGACCCGACAGCTCCTACGAGCAGTACTTC; CDR3 protein: CASSLGPDSSYEQYF
V gene: TRBV9; D gene: -; clone size: -; J gene: TRBJ1-1; CDR3 DNA: TGTGCCAGCAGCCCGCCCCCGCAGGGAGGCACTGAAGCTTTCTTT; CDR3 protein: CASSPPPQGGTEAFF
V gene: TRBV3-1/TRBV3-2; D gene: -; clone size: -; J gene: TRBJ2-1; CDR3 DNA: TGTGCCAGCAGCCAAGACGGTAGCTCCTACAATGAGCAGTTCTTC; CDR3 protein: CASSQDGSSYNEQFF
V gene: TRBV24-1; D gene: -; clone size: -; J gene: TRBJ1-1; CDR3 DNA: TGTGCCACCAGTGATTTTATACAGGGAAGGACTGAAGCTTTCTTT; CDR3 protein: CATSDFIQGRTEAFF
V gene: TRBV24-1; D gene: TRBD1; clone size: -; J gene: TRBJ2-5; CDR3 DNA: TGTGCCACCAGTGAGGGCGGGGACAGGGAAGAGACCCAGTACTTC; CDR3 protein: CATSEGGDREETQYF
V gene: TRBV2; D gene: -; clone size: -; J gene: TRBJ1-2; CDR3 DNA: TGTGCCAGCGGGGCTTTATATGGCTACACCTTC; CDR3 protein: CASGALYGYTF
V gene: TRBV24-1; D gene: -; clone size: once; J gene: TRBJ2-4; CDR3 DNA: TGTGCCACCAGTGATCAGGAAAACATTCAGTACTTC; CDR3 protein: CATSDQENIQYF
V gene: TRBV16; D gene: -; clone size: -; J gene: TRBJ2-3; CDR3 DNA: TGTGCCAGCAGCCAATCCGGTTATCAAGACAGACTCGATACGCAGTATTTT; CDR3 protein: CASSQSGYQDRLDTQYF
V gene: TRBV25-1; D gene: -; clone size: few; J gene: TRBJ2-3; CDR3 DNA: TGTGCCAGCAGTACTACAGGGTCAGATACGCAGTATTTT; CDR3 protein: CASSTTGSDTQYF
V gene: TRBV5-1; D gene: -; clone size: -; J gene: TRBJ2-3; CDR3 DNA: TGCGCCAGCAGCTCCGGTCAAGGAGCTAGCACAGATACGCAGTATTTT; CDR3 protein: CASSSGQGASTDTQYF
V gene: TRBV9; D gene: -; clone size: -; J gene: TRBJ1-1; CDR3 DNA: TGTGCCAGCAGGGCCCCCGAGAACACTGAAGCTTTCTTT; CDR3 protein: CASRAPENTEAFF
V gene: TRBV5-1; D gene: TRBD1; clone size: -; J gene: TRBJ1-1; CDR3 DNA: TGCGCCAGCAGAAACAGGGGCGACACTGAAGCTTTCTTT; CDR3 protein: CASRNRGDTEAFF
V gene: TRBV2; D gene: -; clone size: -; J gene: TRBJ1-6; CDR3 DNA: TGTGCCAGCAAATCAGAGAGGGATAATTCACCCCTCCACTTT; CDR3 protein: CASKSERDNSPLHF
V gene: TRBV11-3; D gene: -; clone size: -; J gene: TRBJ2-5; CDR3 DNA: TGTGCCAGCAGCTCTGACCTCCGGGGGACCCAGTACTTC; CDR3 protein: CASSSDLRGTQYF
V gene: TRBV2; D gene: -; clone size: -; J gene: TRBJ2-3; CDR3 DNA: TGTGCCAGCAGACAGGAAAGTTCAGATACGCAGTATTTT; CDR3 protein: CASRQESSDTQYF
V gene: TRBV11-3; D gene: TRBD1; clone size: -; J gene: TRBJ1-3; CDR3 DNA: TGTGCCAGCAGAGGACAGGCGGGAAACACCATATATTTT; CDR3 protein: CASRGQAGNTIYF
V gene: TRBV29-1; D gene: TRBD1; clone size: -; J gene: TRBJ2-7; CDR3 DNA: TGCAGCACCCGGACAGGGTCCTACGAGCAGTACTTC; CDR3 protein: CSTRTGSYEQYF
V gene: TRBV3-1/TRBV3-2; D gene: -; clone size: -; J gene: TRBJ1-1; CDR3 DNA: TGTGCCAGCAGCCAAGTCCCTACAGCAAACACTGAAGCTTTCTTT; CDR3 protein: CASSQVPTANTEAFF
V gene: TRBV7-9; D gene: TRBD1; clone size: few; J gene: TRBJ1-5; CDR3 DNA: TGTGCCAGCAGCGAGGGACAGAGCAATCAGCCCCAGCATTTT; CDR3 protein: CASSEGQSNQPQHF
V gene: TRBV11-2; D gene: -; clone size: -; J gene: TRBJ2-7; CDR3 DNA: TGTGCCAGCAGCTCTGACATAACCTCCTACGAGCAGTACTTC; CDR3 protein: CASSSDITSYEQYF
V gene: TRBV5-1; D gene: -; clone size: -; J gene: TRBJ2-7; CDR3 DNA: TGCGCCAGCAGCTTGAACCCAGGGGGGTACGAGCAGTACTTC; CDR3 protein: CASSLNPGGYEQYF
V gene: TRBV5-8; D gene: TRBD1; clone size: -; J gene: TRBJ1-5; CDR3 DNA: TGTGCCAGCAGCATCGGGACAGATCGAAGCAATCAGCCCCAGCATTTT; CDR3 protein: CASSIGTDRSNQPQHF
V gene: TRBV11-2; D gene: TRBD1; clone size: -; J gene: TRBJ2-5; CDR3 DNA: TGTGCCAGCAGCTGGACAGGGGGTGTTGAGGAGACCCAGTACTTC; CDR3 protein: CASSWTGGVEETQYF
V gene: TRBV19; D gene: -; clone size: -; J gene: TRBJ1-3; CDR3 DNA: TGTGCCAGTACCCCCATGGGAGTTGGATCTGGAAACACCATATATTTT; CDR3 protein: CASTPMGVGSGNTIYF
V gene: TRBV5-1; D gene: TRBD2; clone size: -; J gene: TRBJ2-1; CDR3 DNA: TGCGCCAGCAGCCAGAGGCTAGCGGGAGGGTCTTACGAGCAGTTCTTC; CDR3 protein: CASSQRLAGGSYEQFF
V gene: TRBV3-1/TRBV3-2; D gene: TRBD1; clone size: -; J gene: TRBJ1-4; CDR3 DNA: TGTGCCAGCAGCCACGCGGGACAGGGGACCACTAATGAAAAACTGTTTTTT; CDR3 protein: CASSHAGQGTTNEKLFF
V gene: TRBV7-2; D gene: -; clone size: -; J gene: TRBJ2-5; CDR3 DNA: TGTGCCAGCAGCTTAGGTTATCTGGCAGGACTTAGGGAGACCCAGTACTTC; CDR3 protein: CASSLGYLAGLRETQYF
V gene: TRBV14; D gene: -; clone size: -; J gene: TRBJ2-1; CDR3 DNA: TGTGCCAGCAGCCTACAGGTGCGGCGGACGCGCTCCTACAATGAGCAGTTCTTC; CDR3 protein: CASSLQVRRTRSYNEQFF
V gene: TRBV4-1; D gene: TRBD2; clone size: few; J gene: TRBJ2-1; CDR3 DNA: TGCGCCAGCAGCCAACTCCCGACTAGCGGGGGGAACAATGAGCAGTTCTTC; CDR3 protein: CASSQLPTSGGNNEQFF
V gene: TRBV11-2; D gene: TRBD2; clone size: -; J gene: TRBJ2-1; CDR3 DNA: TGTGCCAGCAGCCTTGGGGGAAGCGGGGGTTCCTACAATGAGCAGTTCTTC; CDR3 protein: CASSLGGSGGSYNEQFF
V gene: TRBV10-1; D gene: -; clone size: -; J gene: TRBJ1-4; CDR3 DNA: TGCGCCAGCAATGACAGGATTAATGAAAAACTGTTTTTT; CDR3 protein: CASNDRINEKLFF
V gene: TRBV5-1; D gene: TRBD2; clone size: -; J gene: TRBJ2-3; CDR3 DNA: TGCGCCAGCAGCTTCGGACTAGCGGGAGCGGCAGATACGCAGTATTTT; CDR3 protein: CASSFGLAGAADTQYF
V gene: TRBV7-2; D gene: -; clone size: -; J gene: TRBJ2-5; CDR3 DNA: TGTGCCAGCAGCCTCACTACCGTTAGCGGACAAGAGACCCAGTACTTC; CDR3 protein: CASSLTTVSGQETQYF
V gene: TRBV24-1; D gene: TRBD1; clone size: -; J gene: TRBJ2-2; CDR3 DNA: TGTGCCACTACTGGACAGGGAAAGACCGGGGAGCTGTTTTTT; CDR3 protein: CATTGQGKTGELFF
V gene: TRBV30; D gene: -; clone size: -; J gene: TRBJ2-1; CDR3 DNA: TGTGCCTGGACAGGTTACAATGAGCAGTTCTTC; CDR3 protein: CAWTGYNEQFF
V gene: TRBV25-1; D gene: TRBD1; clone size: -; J gene: TRBJ1-6; CDR3 DNA: TGTGCCAGCAGTGTCAGGGGGAAAGAGGATTCACCCCTCCACTTT; CDR3 protein: CASSVRGKEDSPLHF
V gene: TRBV4-1; D gene: -; clone size: -; J gene: TRBJ1-6; CDR3 DNA: TGCGCCAGCAGCCAAACCCACACCAACTCCTATAATTCACCCCTCCACTTT; CDR3 protein: CASSQTHTNSYNSPLHF
V gene: TRBV6-5; D gene: -; clone size: once; J gene: TRBJ1-6; CDR3 DNA: TGTGCCAGCAGCGGACTTTCCAATTCACCCCTCCACTTT; CDR3 protein: CASSGLSNSPLHF
V gene: TRBV11-2; D gene: TRBD2; clone size: -; J gene: TRBJ2-3; CDR3 DNA: TGTGCCAGCAGCTTACGCGGGGGGCCCACAGATACGCAGTATTTT; CDR3 protein: CASSLRGGPTDTQYF
V gene: TRBV7-9; D gene: -; clone size: -; J gene: TRBJ1-1; CDR3 DNA: TGTGCCAGCATCCCAGACACTAACACTGAAGCTTTCTTT; CDR3 protein: CASIPDTNTEAFF
V gene: TRBV3-1/TRBV3-2; D gene: TRBD2; clone size: once; J gene: TRBJ2-3; CDR3 DNA: TGTGCCAGCAGCCGGGTAGCGGGGACAGATACGCAGTATTTT; CDR3 protein: CASSRVAGTDTQYF
V gene: TRBV6-1; D gene: -; clone size: -; J gene: TRBJ1-1; CDR3 DNA: TGTGCCAGCAGTGAAGGCTGGGGAGTAGCTTTCTTT; CDR3 protein: CASSEGWGVAFF
V gene: TRBV11-2; D gene: -; clone size: -; J gene: TRBJ2-7; CDR3 DNA: TGTGCCAGCAGGGAGGCGGGGAGAACCTACGAGCAGTACTTC; CDR3 protein: CASREAGRTYEQYF
V gene: TRBV6-5; D gene: -; clone size: -; J gene: TRBJ2-4; CDR3 DNA: TGTGCCAGCAGTTACGTCGGAGTCACCGGAAACATTCAGTACTTC; CDR3 protein: CASSYVGVTGNIQYF
V gene: TRBV28; D gene: -; clone size: -; J gene: TRBJ2-7; CDR3 DNA: TGTGCCAGCAGTTATTTCAGGGGCTACGAGCAGTACTTC; CDR3 protein: CASSYFRGYEQYF
V gene: TRBV6-5; D gene: TRBD1; clone size: once; J gene: TRBJ1-2; CDR3 DNA: TGTGCCAGCAGTTACTTGAGACAGGGTAACTATGGCTACACCTTC; CDR3 protein: CASSYLRQGNYGYTF
V gene: TRBV6-4; D gene: -; clone size: once; J gene: TRBJ2-1; CDR3 DNA: TGTGCCAGCAGTGAGTTTAAGGGCAGGGGTACCGAGCAGTTCTTC; CDR3 protein: CASSEFKGRGTEQFF
V gene: TRBV20-1; D gene: -; clone size: few; J gene: TRBJ2-3; CDR3 DNA: TGCAGTGCTAGTTCTGGGGCGGGGGCAACAGATACGCAGTATTTT; CDR3 protein: CSASSGAGATDTQYF
V gene: TRBV6-5; D gene: -; clone size: -; J gene: TRBJ2-5; CDR3 DNA: TGTGCCGGACCAAGCGGGCTAGGAGAGACCCAGTACTTC; CDR3 protein: CAGPSGLGETQYF
V gene: TRBV10-3; D gene: TRBD2; clone size: -; J gene: TRBJ2-3; CDR3 DNA: TGTGCGAGCGGGGGAGGGGATACGCAGTATTTT; CDR3 protein: CASGGGDTQYF
V gene: TRBV27; D gene: TRBD1; clone size: -; J gene: TRBJ1-6; CDR3 DNA: TGTGCCAGCAGTTCCCTTCGACAGGGGGCGGGCAATTCACCCCTCCACTTT; CDR3 protein: CASSSLRQGAGNSPLHF
V gene: TRBV2; D gene: -; clone size: -; J gene: TRBJ1-5; CDR3 DNA: TGTGCCAGCAGTGAAGCAGGGGGTAATCAGCCCCAGCATTTT; CDR3 protein: CASSEAGGNQPQHF
V gene: TRBV7-6; D gene: TRBD1; clone size: -; J gene: TRBJ2-5; CDR3 DNA: TGTGCCAGCAGCGAGGGGACAGGGTCTAGGAAGACCCAGTACTTC; CDR3 protein: CASSEGTGSRKTQYF
V gene: TRBV7-2; D gene: -; clone size: -; J gene: TRBJ1-1; CDR3 DNA: TGTGCCAGCAGCTTAGCGCGCAACACTGAAGCTTTCTTT; CDR3 protein: CASSLARNTEAFF